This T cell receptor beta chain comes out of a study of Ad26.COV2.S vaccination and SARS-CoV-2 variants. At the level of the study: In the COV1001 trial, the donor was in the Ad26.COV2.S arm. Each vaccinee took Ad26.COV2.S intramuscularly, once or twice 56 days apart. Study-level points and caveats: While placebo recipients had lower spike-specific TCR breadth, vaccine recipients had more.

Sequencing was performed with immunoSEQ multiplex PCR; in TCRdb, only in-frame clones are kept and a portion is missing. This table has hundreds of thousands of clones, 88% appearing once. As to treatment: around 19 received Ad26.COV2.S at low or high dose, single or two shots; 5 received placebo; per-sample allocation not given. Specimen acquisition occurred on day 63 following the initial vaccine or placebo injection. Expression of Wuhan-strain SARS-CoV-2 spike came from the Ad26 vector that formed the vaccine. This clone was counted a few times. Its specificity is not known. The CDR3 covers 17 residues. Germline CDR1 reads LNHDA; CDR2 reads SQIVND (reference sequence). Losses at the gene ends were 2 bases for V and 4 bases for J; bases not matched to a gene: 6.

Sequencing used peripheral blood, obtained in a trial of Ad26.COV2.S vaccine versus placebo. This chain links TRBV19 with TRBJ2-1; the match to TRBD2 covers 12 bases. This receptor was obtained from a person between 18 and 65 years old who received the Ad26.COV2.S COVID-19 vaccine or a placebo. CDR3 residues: CASSITSGGSKYNEQFF. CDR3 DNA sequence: TGTGCCAGTAGTATAACTAGCGGGGGGTCTAAATACAATGAGCAGTTCTTC.